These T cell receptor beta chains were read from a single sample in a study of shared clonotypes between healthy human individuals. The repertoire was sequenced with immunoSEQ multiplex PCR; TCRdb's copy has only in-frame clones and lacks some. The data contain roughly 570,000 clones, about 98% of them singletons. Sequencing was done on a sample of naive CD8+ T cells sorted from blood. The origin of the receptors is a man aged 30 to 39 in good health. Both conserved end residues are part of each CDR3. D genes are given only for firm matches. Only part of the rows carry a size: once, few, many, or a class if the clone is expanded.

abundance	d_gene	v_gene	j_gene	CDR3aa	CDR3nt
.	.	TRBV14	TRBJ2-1	CASSPRYRTTPYNEQFF	TGTGCCAGCAGCCCCCGGTATCGGACTACCCCTTACAATGAGCAGTTCTTC
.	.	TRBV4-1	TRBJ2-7	CASSQPGLVYEQYF	TGCGCCAGCAGCCAGCCGGGCCTCGTCTACGAGCAGTACTTC
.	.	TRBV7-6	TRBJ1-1	CASSLAFKGVRENTEAFF	TGTGCCAGCAGCTTAGCATTCAAGGGGGTGAGGGAGAACACTGAAGCTTTCTTT
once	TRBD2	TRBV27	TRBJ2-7	CASRLQAGAHYEQYF	TGTGCCAGCAGGTTACAAGCGGGAGCCCACTACGAGCAGTACTTC
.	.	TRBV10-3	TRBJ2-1	CAIRVEASYNEQFF	TGTGCCATCAGGGTGGAGGCCTCCTACAATGAGCAGTTCTTC
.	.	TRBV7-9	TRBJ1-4	CASSTRDGIYNEKLFF	TGTGCCAGCAGCACCCGGGACGGAATTTATAATGAAAAACTGTTTTTT
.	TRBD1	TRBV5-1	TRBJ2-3	CASSGFRDRLDTQYF	TGCGCCAGCAGCGGCTTCCGGGACAGGTTGGATACGCAGTATTTT
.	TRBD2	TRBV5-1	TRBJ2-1	CASSSGTSGYNEQFF	TGCGCCAGCAGCTCCGGGACTAGCGGCTACAATGAGCAGTTCTTC
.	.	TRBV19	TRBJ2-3	CASSTAGQLTADTQYF	TGTGCCAGTAGTACGGCGGGACAACTTACAGCTGATACGCAGTATTTT
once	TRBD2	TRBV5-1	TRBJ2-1	CASSWTSGTLPVEQFF	TGCGCCAGCAGTTGGACTAGCGGGACCCTTCCCGTTGAGCAGTTCTTC
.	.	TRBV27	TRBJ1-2	CASSLTTWTHGYTF	TGTGCCAGCAGTTTAACCACCTGGACTCATGGCTACACCTTC
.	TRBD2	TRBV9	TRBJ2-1	CASSGGTSELGNEQFF	TGTGCCAGCAGCGGAGGGACTAGCGAGCTGGGCAATGAGCAGTTCTTC
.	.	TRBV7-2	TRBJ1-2	CASSLNVPNNYGYTF	TGTGCCAGCAGCTTAAATGTTCCCAATAACTATGGCTACACCTTC
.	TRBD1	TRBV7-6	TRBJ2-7	CASGPGQGFIYEQYF	TGTGCCAGCGGCCCCGGACAGGGGTTCATCTACGAGCAGTACTTC
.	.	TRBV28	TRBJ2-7	CASSLQISYEQYF	TGTGCCAGCAGTTTACAGATCTCCTACGAGCAGTACTTC
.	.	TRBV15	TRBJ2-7	CATSRRDSLYEQYF	TGTGCCACCAGCAGACGGGACTCCCTCTACGAGCAGTACTTC
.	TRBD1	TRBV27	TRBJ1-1	CASSSLGTGGPTEAFF	TGTGCCAGCAGTTCACTCGGGACAGGGGGCCCCACTGAAGCTTTCTTT
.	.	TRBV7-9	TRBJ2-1	CASSSRSALAPANYNEQFF	TGTGCCAGCAGCTCCCGGTCGGCACTAGCTCCCGCAAACTACAATGAGCAGTTCTTC
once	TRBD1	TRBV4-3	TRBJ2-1	CASSLRGRVNEQFF	TGCGCCAGCAGCCTCAGGGGGCGAGTGAATGAGCAGTTCTTC
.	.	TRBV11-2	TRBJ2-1	CASSSLSNEQFF	TGTGCCAGCAGCTCTTTAAGCAATGAGCAGTTCTTC
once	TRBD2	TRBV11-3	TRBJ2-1	CASSLAGGPSYNEQFF	TGTGCCAGCAGCTTAGCGGGAGGGCCCTCCTACAATGAGCAGTTCTTC
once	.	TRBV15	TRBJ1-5	CATSRDRRSNQPQHF	TGTGCCACCAGCAGGGACCGGCGAAGCAATCAGCCCCAGCATTTT